The 29 T cell receptor beta chains below come from one sample, sequenced in a study of CD8+CD57+ T cells in acquired aplastic anemia. Selection for sequencing was limited to patients who had shown CD8+CD57+ cell expansion by flow cytometry. Profiling that covered TCR beta VDJ and CDR3 relied on genomic DNA as its template. TCRdb re-called the reads with MiXCR, one entry per CDR3 protein. This sample has approximately 150,000 distinct CDR3 sequences, with over 70% found just once. The specimen was sorted CD4+, CD8+, or CD8+CD57+ T cells (not recorded which) from PBMCs. Every receptor here comes from a human donor with aplastic anemia.

CDR3 nucleotides: TGTGCCAGCAGCCCCCAGGGGCGGGAAGAGACCCAGTACTTC. This translates into CASSPQGREETQYF. The rearrangement links TRBV7-9 to TRBJ2-5, with TRBD1 as a possible D gene (6 bases). Germline lookup yields CDR1 SEHNR and CDR2 FQNEAQ (reference sequence). The germline V and J ends were trimmed by 5 bases and 3 bases, with 13 bases remaining between them. This CDR3 spans 14 amino acids.

V and J are TRBV7-2 and TRBJ2-1; 8 nucleotides agree with TRBD1. The CDR3 is 17 amino acids. The germline CDR1 and CDR2 sequences are SGHTA and FQGNSA. Trimming removed 6 bases from V and 2 bases from J; junction bases left unmatched: 12. CDR3 residues: CASRELGAGQAYNEQFF. CDR3 nucleotides: TGTGCCAGCAGAGAATTAGGTGCGGGACAGGCCTACAATGAGCAGTTCTTC.

The CDR3 protein is CASSSGEGGNQPQHF. The CDR3 DNA sequence: TGTGCCAGCAGCTCAGGGGAAGGAGGCAATCAGCCCCAGCATTTT. The chain links TRBV2 to TRBJ1-5; weak D call: TRBD1 (6 bases). CDR3 length: 15 residues. V was cut by 6 bases and J by 2 bases, with 14 bases left in between. Germline V CDR1 and CDR2: SNHLY, FYNNEI. The full variable domain, rest sourced from reference TRBV2 and TRBJ1-5, is EPEVTQTPSHQVTQMGQEVILRCVPISNHLYFYWYRQILGQKVEFLVSFYNNEISEKSEIFDDQFSVERPDGSNFTLKIRSTKLEDSAMYFCASSSGEGGNQPQHFGDGTRLSIL.

This clonotype was picked up a small number of times. CDR3 sequence: CASSSGREAQHF. The DNA of the CDR3 is TGTGCCAGCAGCTCCGGACGGGAAGCCCAGCATTTT. The rearrangement uses TRBV7-9 and TRBJ1-5; unclear D gene. The CDR3 covers 12 residues. Trimming removed 4 bases at V and 11 bases at J, with 12 bases between. Germline-derived CDR1 and CDR2 are SEHNR and FQNEAQ (reference sequence).

This clonotype was counted a few times. The CDR3 sequence is CASSENNEQFF. As DNA, the CDR3 is TGTGCCAGCAGTGAGAACAATGAGCAGTTCTTC. The V gene is TRBV2, the J gene TRBJ2-1, with unresolved D. The germline V gene encodes CDR1 SNHLY and CDR2 FYNNEI. Trimming cost V 3 bases and J 5 bases, with 2 bases left between them. The CDR3 loop spans 11 amino acids. Based on the CDR3 plus reference TRBV2 and TRBJ2-1, the full variable domain is EPEVTQTPSHQVTQMGQEVILRCVPISNHLYFYWYRQILGQKVEFLVSFYNNEISEKSEIFDDQFSVERPDGSNFTLKIRSTKLEDSAMYFCASSENNEQFFGPGTRLTVL.

The rearrangement links TRBV20-1 to TRBJ1-5; 9 bases agree with TRBD1. Germline V CDR1 and CDR2: DFQATT, SNEGSKA (reference sequence). Trimming took 7 bases from V and 2 from J; bases not matched to a gene: 6. CDR3 length equals 14 residues. CDR3 in amino acids: CSVTDRGGNQPQHF. CDR3 sequence (DNA): TGCAGTGTAACGGACAGGGGTGGCAATCAGCCCCAGCATTTT.

This chain joins TRBV5-1 and TRBJ2-3; D is possibly TRBD2 (6 bases). Per the germline V gene, CDR1 is SGHRS and CDR2 is YFSETQ. CDR3 size: 13 residues. Trimming pared 4 bases from V and 4 bases from J, leaving 10 bases between. CDR3 loop: CASSLDYPDTQYF. The CDR3 coding sequence is TGCGCCAGCAGCCTGGACTATCCAGATACGCAGTATTTT.

The chain joins TRBV20-1 to TRBJ2-7, with a tentative D call TRBD1 (6 bases). This CDR3 comprises 15 residues. CDR1 DFQATT and CDR2 SNEGSKA come from the germline V gene (reference sequence). Trimming removed 1 base at V and 0 bases at J, with 13 bases between. CDR3 amino acids: CSARVLGQISYEQYF. As DNA, the CDR3 is TGCAGTGCTAGAGTCTTAGGACAGATCTCCTACGAGCAGTACTTC.

This rearrangement joins TRBV19 to TRBJ2-3; TRBD2 matches 9 bases. Germline V gene data show CDR1 as LNHDA and CDR2 as SQIVND (reference sequence). V was pared by 6 bases and J by 4 bases, with 8 bases of the junction left unmatched. CDR3 length equals 15 residues. The CDR3 coding sequence is TGTGCCAGTAGCAATAGCGGGAGAGGGTCAGATACGCAGTATTTT. This gives the protein CASSNSGRGSDTQYF.

The V and J genes are TRBV19 and TRBJ1-5; 10 bases agree with TRBD1. CDR3 length equals 14 residues. The J segment lost 7 bases and the V segment lost 9 bases, leaving 9 bases of the junction unmatched. CDR1 and CDR2 from the germline V gene are LNHDA and SQIVND (reference sequence). CDR3 loop: CASSVDRGTQPQHF. The CDR3 region has the DNA TGTGCCAGCTCCGTGGACAGGGGGACCCAGCCCCAGCATTTT. Based on the CDR3 plus reference TRBV19 and TRBJ1-5, the full variable domain is DGGITQSPKYLFRKEGQNVTLSCEQNLNHDAMYWYRQDPGQGLRLIYYSQIVNDFQKGDIAEGYSVSREKKESFPLTVTSAQKNPTAFYLCASSVDRGTQPQHFGDGTRLSIL.

Only a few counts were recorded for this clonotype. This chain joins TRBV7-2 and TRBJ2-1, with TRBD2 matching over 13 bases. CDR1 is SGHTA, CDR2 FQGNSA, per germline. The ends lost 5 bases at V and 2 bases at J; junction bases unmatched: 3. This CDR3 is built from 16 residues. CDR3 nucleotides: TGTGCCAGCAGCACTAGCGGGGGGGGCCCCTACAATGAGCAGTTCTTC. It encodes CASSTSGGGPYNEQFF.

This chain connects TRBV7-2 to TRBJ1-3; D might be TRBD1 (6 bases). There are 17 residues in the CDR3. V was clipped by 1 base and J by 4 bases, with 17 bases between them. Germline CDR1 and CDR2: SGHTA and FQGNSA. The CDR3 coding sequence is TGTGCCAGCAGCTTAGGCGGCCAGGGGCTTGCCGGAAACACCATATATTTT. It codes for CASSLGGQGLAGNTIYF.

In DNA, the CDR3 is TGCGCCAGCAGCTTAAACAGTGAAACCACAGATACGCAGTATTTT. Amino acid sequence: CASSLNSETTDTQYF. The rearrangement joins TRBV5-1 to TRBJ2-3; D remains ambiguous. Trimming pared 2 bases from V and 2 bases from J, leaving 12 bases between. Germline CDR1 is SGHRS and CDR2 is YFSETQ. There are 15 residues in the CDR3.

Written as DNA, the CDR3 is TGCGCCAGCAGCTTGGCCTCAACTAGCGGGATCTCCTACGAGCAGTACTTC. Translated: CASSLASTSGISYEQYF. The V call is TRBV5-1, the J call TRBJ2-7; 10 bases are shared with TRBD2. This CDR3 spans 17 amino acids. From germline, CDR1 is SGHRS and CDR2 YFSETQ. Trimming cost V 0 bases and J 0 bases; bases outside gene matches: 6.

Regarding this clonotype: The junction departs from the called germline gene at one end, perhaps through a read error. V is TRBV7-8 and J is TRBJ1-2; tentative D call: TRBD1 (5 bases). Germline CDR1 reads SGHVS; CDR2 reads FQNEAQ. The CDR3 consists of 16 residues. CDR3 bases: TGTGACAGCAGCCCTCCCTCTAACGCCCAGGGTGATGGCTACACCTTC. Amino acids: CDSSPPSNAQGDGYTF.

The rearrangement links TRBV4-3 to TRBJ1-6, with TRBD1 matching 7 bases. The V and J ends lost 0 bases and 10 bases, in that order; junction bases with no gene match: 6. Germline CDR1 LGHNA, CDR2 YSLEER. The CDR3 length is 15 residues. The CDR3 loop reads CASSQDDRVSSPLHF. The CDR3, as DNA: TGCGCCAGCAGCCAAGACGACAGGGTAAGCTCACCCCTCCACTTT.

The table lists this clonotype with a count of one. The chain has TRBV10-3 and TRBJ1-6, with a weak D call TRBD1 (5 bases). This CDR3 has 14 residues. Per germline, CDR1 ENHRY and CDR2 SYGVKD. Between the trimmed V and J ends, which lost 2 bases and 6 bases, there was a span of 8 bases. The CDR3 DNA sequence: TGTGCCATCAGTGAGGCAGGGCTTAATTCACCCCTCCACTTT. Protein sequence: CAISEAGLNSPLHF.

The chain uses TRBV29-1 and TRBJ1-2; tentative D call: TRBD1 (5 bases). Germline V gives CDR1 SQVTM, CDR2 ANQGSEA. Trimming removed 1 base from V and 3 bases from J, with 9 bases in between. This CDR3 has 13 amino acids. CDR3 loop: CSVEADSYYGYTF. The CDR3 DNA follows: TGCAGCGTTGAAGCAGACAGCTACTATGGCTACACCTTC.

This chain joins TRBV7-8 and TRBJ2-5; D is possibly TRBD2 (6 bases). The V gene lost 4 bases and the J gene lost 7 bases, with 13 bases spanning the gap. Germline-derived CDR1 and CDR2 are SGHVS and FQNEAQ. The CDR3 is 13 amino acids. DNA for the CDR3: TGTGCCAGCAGCTCAAGCGCGGGGACGACCCAGTACTTC. It yields the protein CASSSSAGTTQYF.

This clonotype came up many times. This rearrangement joins TRBV12-3 or TRBV12-4 to TRBJ2-5; 8 bases are shared with TRBD1. V trimming: 3 bases; J trimming: 3 bases; junction bases outside the gene matches: 9. CDR3 length equals 16 residues. CDR3 residues: CASSFRRGQGEETQYF. In DNA, the CDR3 is TGTGCCAGCAGTTTTAGGAGAGGACAGGGTGAAGAGACCCAGTACTTC.

This sequence joins TRBV24-1 and TRBJ2-1, with unresolved D. The CDR3 extends over 14 amino acids. The germline V and J ends were trimmed by 4 bases and 10 bases, with 16 bases remaining between them. The germline CDR1 and CDR2 sequences are KGHDR and SFDVKD. CDR3 in DNA: TGTGCCACCAGTGAAACGGGTTCCCTAAGGGAGCAGTTCTTC. Translating it yields CATSETGSLREQFF.

This chain joins TRBV7-2 and TRBJ2-3, with no clear D. The CDR3 runs 15 residues. The germline V and J ends were trimmed by 6 bases and 2 bases, with 15 bases remaining between them. Germline V gene lookup returns CDR1 SGHTA and CDR2 FQGNSA. CDR3 in DNA: TGTGCCAGCAGTAGACAACCCTATGACACAGATACGCAGTATTTT. As protein: CASSRQPYDTDTQYF.

The chain is built from TRBV7-9 and TRBJ2-3; TRBD1 is a possible D gene (5 bases). V lost 5 bases and J 1 base, leaving 16 bases between the germline ends. The germline gives CDR1 SEHNR, CDR2 FQNEAQ (reference sequence). CDR3 length: 16 amino acids. CDR3 sequence reads: CASSQDLEGGTDTQYF. The CDR3 DNA reads TGTGCCAGCAGCCAAGATCTTGAAGGGGGCACAGATACGCAGTATTTT.

This clonotype turned up a few times. The chain has TRBV15 and TRBJ2-7, with 9 bases matching TRBD2. V was clipped by 1 base and J by 1 base; unmatched bases: 2. This CDR3 spans 15 amino acids. Germline V gives CDR1 LNHNV, CDR2 YYDKDF (reference sequence). CDR3 sequence: CATSRGLAESYEQYF. The CDR3 nucleotides read TGTGCCACCAGCAGAGGACTAGCGGAATCCTACGAGCAGTACTTC.

This rearrangement joins TRBV24-1 to TRBJ2-3; 11 bases map to TRBD2. This CDR3 has 16 amino acids. The trim removed 5 bases at V and 4 bases at J, leaving 7 bases unmatched. The germline V gene encodes CDR1 KGHDR and CDR2 SFDVKD. The CDR3 DNA reads TGTGCCACCAGTGCACCTAGCGGGAGGTTTGCAGATACGCAGTATTTT. Its protein product is CATSAPSGRFADTQYF.

The gene calls are TRBV10-1 and TRBJ2-7, with TRBD1 identical over 10 bases. V lost 6 bases, J lost 5 bases, and 16 bases stayed unmatched. Germline V lookup: CDR1 WNHNN, CDR2 SYGVQD (reference sequence). The length of the CDR3 is 17 residues. CDR3 nucleotide sequence: TGCGCCAGCAGCTTGGAACCCTGGGGACAGGGGAGCCACGAGCAGTACTTC. This codes for CASSLEPWGQGSHEQYF.

The chain carries TRBV20-1 and TRBJ2-2; 9 nucleotides match TRBD2. The germline CDR1 and CDR2 sequences are DFQATT and SNEGSKA (reference sequence). J was trimmed by 4 bases and V by 0 bases; bases with no gene match: 3. The CDR3 contains 15 residues. DNA of the CDR3: TGCAGTGCTAGAGAGGGCGGGAGGGGCACCGGGGAGCTGTTTTTT. It is translated as CSAREGGRGTGELFF.

This rearrangement joins TRBV12-3 or TRBV12-4 to TRBJ2-5; 8 positions agree with TRBD1. Trimming at V came to 8 bases and at J to 1 base, leaving 3 bases not matched to a gene. CDR3 length equals 13 residues. The CDR3 region has the DNA TGTGCCAGCCAGGACAGGGTCCAAGAGACCCAGTACTTC. Translating it yields CASQDRVQETQYF.

This clonotype has just a few counts. The chain combines TRBV15 with TRBJ2-7; 10 positions agree with TRBD1. The CDR3 spans 15 residues. Germline CDR1 LNHNV, CDR2 YYDKDF (reference sequence). The V gene end was trimmed by 5 bases and the J gene end by 5 bases; junction bases not matched to a gene: 9. The CDR3 DNA sequence: TGTGCCACCAGCGGCCGGGACAGGGGATGGAACGAGCAGTACTTC. As protein: CATSGRDRGWNEQYF.